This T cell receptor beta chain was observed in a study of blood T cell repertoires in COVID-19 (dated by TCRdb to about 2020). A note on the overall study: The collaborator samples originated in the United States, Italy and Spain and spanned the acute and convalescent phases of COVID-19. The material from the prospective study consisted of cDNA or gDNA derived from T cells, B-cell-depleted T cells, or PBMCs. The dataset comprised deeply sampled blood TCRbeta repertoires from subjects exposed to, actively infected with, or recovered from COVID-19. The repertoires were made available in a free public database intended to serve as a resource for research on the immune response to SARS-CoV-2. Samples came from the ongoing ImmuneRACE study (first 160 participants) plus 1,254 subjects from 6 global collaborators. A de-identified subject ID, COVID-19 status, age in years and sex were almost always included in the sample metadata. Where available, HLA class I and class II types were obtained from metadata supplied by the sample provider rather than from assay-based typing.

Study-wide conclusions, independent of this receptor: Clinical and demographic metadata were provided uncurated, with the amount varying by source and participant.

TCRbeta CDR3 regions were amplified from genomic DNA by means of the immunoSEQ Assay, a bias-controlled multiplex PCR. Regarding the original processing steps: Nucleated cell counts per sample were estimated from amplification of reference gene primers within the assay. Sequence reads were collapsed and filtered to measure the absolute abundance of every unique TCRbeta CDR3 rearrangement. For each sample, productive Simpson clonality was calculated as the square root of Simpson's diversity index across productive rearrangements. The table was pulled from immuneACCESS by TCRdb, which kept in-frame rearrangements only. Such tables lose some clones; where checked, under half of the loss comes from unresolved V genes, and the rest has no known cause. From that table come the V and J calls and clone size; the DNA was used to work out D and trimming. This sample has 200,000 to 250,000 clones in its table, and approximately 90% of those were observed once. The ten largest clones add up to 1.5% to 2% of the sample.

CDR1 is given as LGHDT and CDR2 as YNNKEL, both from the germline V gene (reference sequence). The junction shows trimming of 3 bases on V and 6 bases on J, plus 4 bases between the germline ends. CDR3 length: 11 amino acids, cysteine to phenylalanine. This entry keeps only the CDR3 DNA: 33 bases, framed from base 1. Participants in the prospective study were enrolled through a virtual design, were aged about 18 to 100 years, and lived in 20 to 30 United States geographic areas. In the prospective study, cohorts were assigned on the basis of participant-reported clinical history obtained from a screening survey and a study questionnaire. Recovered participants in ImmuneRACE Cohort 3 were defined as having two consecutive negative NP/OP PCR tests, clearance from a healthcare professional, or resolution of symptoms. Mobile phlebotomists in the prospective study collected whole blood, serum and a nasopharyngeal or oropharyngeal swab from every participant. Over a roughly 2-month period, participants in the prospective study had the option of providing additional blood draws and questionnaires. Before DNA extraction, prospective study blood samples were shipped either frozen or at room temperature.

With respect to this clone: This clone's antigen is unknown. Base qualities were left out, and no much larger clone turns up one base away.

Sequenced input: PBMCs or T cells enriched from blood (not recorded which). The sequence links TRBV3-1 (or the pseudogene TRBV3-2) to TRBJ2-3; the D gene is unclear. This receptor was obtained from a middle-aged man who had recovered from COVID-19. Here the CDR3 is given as CASSHRDTQYF. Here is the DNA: TGTGCCAGCAGCCACAGGGATACGCAGTATTTT.